These 11 T cell receptor beta chains came from one sample sequenced in a study of beta chain features in type 1 diabetes. Their antigen targets remain unknown. Study-level results: A moderate, significant TCRB CDR3 shortening appeared in type 1 diabetes across four CD4+ subsets.

Of the isolated RNA, all was reverse transcribed, and so the sequenced material was expressed TCRB transcripts. Data came from immunoSEQ multiplex PCR; TCRdb stores just in-frame clones and leaves some out. The sample lists a few hundred thousand clones; around an eighth were seen once. Material: naive CD4+ T cells from blood. The receptors were sampled from a woman aged 18-29 years with type 1 diabetes.

This clone was seen a few times. The chain employs TRBV27 and TRBJ2-5; 10 bases are a match to TRBD2. The trim removed 7 bases at V and 7 bases at J, leaving 12 bases unmatched. CDR1 and CDR2 (germline): MNHEY, SMNVEV (reference sequence). The CDR3 is made up of 15 amino acids. This CDR3 reads CASTRLLAGEGTQYF. The CDR3 DNA reads as TGTGCCAGCACCCGTCTCCTAGCGGGAGAGGGGACCCAGTACTTC.

The V gene is TRBV11-3, the J gene TRBJ2-2; D ambiguous. From germline, CDR1 is SGHNT and CDR2 YENEEA. V lost 1 base, J lost 3 bases, and 3 bases lay in between. This CDR3 has 13 residues. The CDR3 nucleotides read TGTGCCAGCAGCTTAGTCTACACCGGGGAGCTGTTTTTT. Translating gives CASSLVYTGELFF.

The chain is built from TRBV5-4 and TRBJ1-2, with D unresolved. The CDR3 is 12 amino acids. In germline, CDR1 is SGHNT, CDR2 YYREEE (reference sequence). The V end lost 4 bases, the J end lost 7 bases, and 11 bases lay between the germline ends. DNA of the CDR3: TGTGCCAGCAGCAAGACACCCCCTGGCTACACCTTC. Its translation: CASSKTPPGYTF.

The V call is TRBV9, the J call TRBJ2-1; a weak D match, TRBD2 (5 bases). Trimming took 0 bases from V and 4 from J, leaving 14 bases between them. CDR3 length: 16 residues. CDR1 and CDR2 (germline): SGDLS, YYNGEE. CDR3 residues: CASSVAPSGLYNEQFF. DNA for the CDR3: TGTGCCAGCAGCGTAGCTCCAAGCGGCCTTTACAATGAGCAGTTCTTC. The variable domain in full, completed from reference TRBV9 and TRBJ2-1, reads DSGVTQTPKHLITATGQRVTLRCSPRSGDLSVYWYQQSLDQGLQFLIQYYNGEERAKGNILERFSAQQFPDLHSELNLSSLELGDSALYFCASSVAPSGLYNEQFFGPGTRLTVL.

This chain uses TRBV27 with TRBJ2-7; TRBD2 matches 13 bases. Germline assignment: CDR1 MNHEY and CDR2 SMNVEV (reference sequence). This CDR3 has 15 residues. Losses at the gene ends were 5 bases for V and 9 bases for J; bases not matched to a gene: 10. The CDR3 nucleotides are TGTGCCAGCAGTCCGGGACTAGCGGGACCCTTTACGCAGTACGTC. It translates to CASSPGLAGPFTQYV.

This clone was seen only a few times. This chain joins TRBV4-1 and TRBJ2-3; a possible D gene is TRBD1 (6 bases). Germline assignment: CDR1 MGHRA and CDR2 YSYEKL. The CDR3 runs 13 residues. V lost 7 bases to trimming and J lost 3 bases, with 11 bases between them. CDR3 loop: CASTGDPTDTQYF. The DNA of the CDR3 is TGCGCCAGCACAGGGGACCCGACAGATACGCAGTATTTT.

This clone was detected a few times. The chain combines TRBV19 with TRBJ1-5; D is unresolved. CDR3 size: 12 residues. The germline V gene encodes CDR1 LNHDA and CDR2 SQIVND (reference sequence). V was cut by 7 bases and J by 4 bases, with 8 bases left in between. This CDR3 is CASTLRNQPQHF. The CDR3 DNA is TGTGCCAGTACCCTCCGTAATCAGCCCCAGCATTTT. Full variable domain (remainder filled in from reference TRBV19 and TRBJ1-5): DGGITQSPKYLFRKEGQNVTLSCEQNLNHDAMYWYRQDPGQGLRLIYYSQIVNDFQKGDIAEGYSVSREKKESFPLTVTSAQKNPTAFYLCASTLRNQPQHFGDGTRLSIL.

This clone was seen only a few times. This sequence joins TRBV29-1 and TRBJ2-3, with D possibly matching TRBD2 (5 bases). V gave up 8 bases and J gave up 5 bases, with 14 bases separating them. Germline V gives CDR1 SQVTM, CDR2 ANQGSEA. The CDR3 is 12 amino acids. The CDR3 region has the DNA TGCAGCTTCAACGGAGAGGGAGATACGCAGTATTTT. This gives the protein CSFNGEGDTQYF.

CDR3 sequence reads: CASTEGRGHSYEQYF. CDR3 coding DNA: TGTGCCAGCACCGAGGGCAGGGGGCACTCCTACGAGCAGTACTTC. J is TRBJ2-7 and V is TRBV5-6; 8 positions match TRBD1. Germline V gene lookup returns CDR1 SGHDT and CDR2 YYEEEE. This CDR3 region has 15 residues. Trimming at V came to 6 bases and at J to 0 bases, leaving 8 bases not matched to a gene.

This rearrangement joins TRBV7-9 to TRBJ1-1; 8 bases fit TRBD1. This CDR3 contains 13 residues. Germline V gives CDR1 SEHNR, CDR2 FQNEAQ (reference sequence). V was pared by 6 bases and J by 5 bases, with 5 bases of the junction left unmatched. The CDR3 DNA reads as TGTGCCAGCAGACTCACAGGGGGTACTGAAGCTTTCTTT. This sequence encodes CASRLTGGTEAFF.

The CDR3 loop reads CASSLALERSRGGELFF. CDR3 DNA: TGTGCCAGCAGCTTAGCGCTAGAGCGGAGTAGAGGCGGGGAGCTGTTTTTT. The genes are TRBV7-2 and TRBJ2-2; possibly TRBD2 for D (5 bases). V was trimmed by 0 bases and J by 7 bases, leaving 18 bases between them. The CDR3 has 17 residues. CDR1 is SGHTA, CDR2 FQGNSA, per germline.